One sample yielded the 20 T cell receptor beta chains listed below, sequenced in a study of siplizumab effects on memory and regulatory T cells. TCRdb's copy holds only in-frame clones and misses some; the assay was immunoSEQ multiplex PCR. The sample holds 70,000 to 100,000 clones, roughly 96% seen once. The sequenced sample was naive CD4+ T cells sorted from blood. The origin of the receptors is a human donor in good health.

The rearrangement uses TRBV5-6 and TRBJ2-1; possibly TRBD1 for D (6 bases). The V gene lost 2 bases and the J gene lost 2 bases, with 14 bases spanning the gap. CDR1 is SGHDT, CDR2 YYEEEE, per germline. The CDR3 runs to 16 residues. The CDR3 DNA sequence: TGTGCCAGCAGCTTTACCACAGGGCAAGCCTACAATGAGCAGTTCTTC. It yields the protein CASSFTTGQAYNEQFF.

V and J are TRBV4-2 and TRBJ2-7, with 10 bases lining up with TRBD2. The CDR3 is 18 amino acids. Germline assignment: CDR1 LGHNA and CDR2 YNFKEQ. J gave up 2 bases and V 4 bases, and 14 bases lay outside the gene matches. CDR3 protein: CASSPRLRLAGATYEQYF. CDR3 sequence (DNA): TGTGCCAGCAGCCCCAGACTACGGCTAGCGGGGGCAACCTACGAGCAGTACTTC.

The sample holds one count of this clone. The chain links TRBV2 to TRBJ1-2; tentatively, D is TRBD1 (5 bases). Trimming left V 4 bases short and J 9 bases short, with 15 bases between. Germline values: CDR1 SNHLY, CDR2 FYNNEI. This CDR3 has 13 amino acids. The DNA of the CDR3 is TGTGCCAGCAGTGTCCGGGACGCCGGGCGCTACACCTTC. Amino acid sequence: CASSVRDAGRYTF.

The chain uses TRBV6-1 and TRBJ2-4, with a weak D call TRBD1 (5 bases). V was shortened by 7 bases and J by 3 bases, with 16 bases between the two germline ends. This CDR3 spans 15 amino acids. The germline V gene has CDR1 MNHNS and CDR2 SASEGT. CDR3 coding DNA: TGTGCCAGCAAAAGCAGGGTCAATGGCAAAAACATTCAGTACTTC. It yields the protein CASKSRVNGKNIQYF.

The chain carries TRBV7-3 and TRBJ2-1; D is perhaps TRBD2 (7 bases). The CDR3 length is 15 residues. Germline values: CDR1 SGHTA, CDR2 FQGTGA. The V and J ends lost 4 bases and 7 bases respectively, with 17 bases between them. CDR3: CASSWKGGPQNEQFF. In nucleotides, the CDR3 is TGTGCCAGCAGCTGGAAGGGGGGGCCTCAGAATGAGCAGTTCTTC.

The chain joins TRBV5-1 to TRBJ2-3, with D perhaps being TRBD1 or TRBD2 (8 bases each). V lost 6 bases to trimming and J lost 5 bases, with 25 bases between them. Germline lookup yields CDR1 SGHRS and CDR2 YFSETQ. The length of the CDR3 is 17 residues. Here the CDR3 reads CASIGGLAGTGGDTQYF. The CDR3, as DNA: TGCGCCAGCATTGGCGGATTAGCGGGGACAGGAGGAGATACGCAGTATTTT.

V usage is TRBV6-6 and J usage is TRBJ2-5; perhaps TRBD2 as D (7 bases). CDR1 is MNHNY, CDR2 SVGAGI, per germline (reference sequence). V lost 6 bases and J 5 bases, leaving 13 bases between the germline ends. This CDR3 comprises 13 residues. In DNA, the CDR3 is TGTGCCAGCAGGCGGACAGCGGGGGAGACCCAGTACTTC. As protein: CASRRTAGETQYF.

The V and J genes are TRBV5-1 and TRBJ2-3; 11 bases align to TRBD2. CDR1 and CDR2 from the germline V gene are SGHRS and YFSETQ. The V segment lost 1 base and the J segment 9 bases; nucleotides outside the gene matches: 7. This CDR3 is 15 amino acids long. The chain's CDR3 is CASSLIPSGGLTQYF. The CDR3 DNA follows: TGCGCCAGCAGCTTGATCCCTAGCGGGGGGCTAACGCAGTATTTT.

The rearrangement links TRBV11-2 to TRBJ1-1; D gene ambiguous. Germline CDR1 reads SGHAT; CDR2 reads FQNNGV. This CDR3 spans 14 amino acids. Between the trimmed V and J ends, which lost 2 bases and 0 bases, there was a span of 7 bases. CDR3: CASSLQIMNTEAFF. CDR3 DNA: TGTGCCAGCAGCTTACAGATCATGAACACTGAAGCTTTCTTT.

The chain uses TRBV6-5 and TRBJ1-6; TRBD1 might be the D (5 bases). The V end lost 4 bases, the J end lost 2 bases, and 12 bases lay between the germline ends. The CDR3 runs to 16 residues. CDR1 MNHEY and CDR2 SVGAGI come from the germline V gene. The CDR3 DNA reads TGTGCCAGCAGTTTTGGGGGAGGGACCTATAATTCACCCCTCCACTTT. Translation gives CASSFGGGTYNSPLHF.

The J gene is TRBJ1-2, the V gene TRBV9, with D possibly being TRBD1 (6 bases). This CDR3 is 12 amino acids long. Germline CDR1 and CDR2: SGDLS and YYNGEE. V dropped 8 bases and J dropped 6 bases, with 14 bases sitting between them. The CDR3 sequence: CASKKQGHGYTF. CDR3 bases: TGTGCCAGTAAGAAACAGGGACATGGCTACACCTTC. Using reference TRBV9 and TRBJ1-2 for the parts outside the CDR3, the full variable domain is DSGVTQTPKHLITATGQRVTLRCSPRSGDLSVYWYQQSLDQGLQFLIQYYNGEERAKGNILERFSAQQFPDLHSELNLSSLELGDSALYFCASKKQGHGYTFGSGTRLTVV.

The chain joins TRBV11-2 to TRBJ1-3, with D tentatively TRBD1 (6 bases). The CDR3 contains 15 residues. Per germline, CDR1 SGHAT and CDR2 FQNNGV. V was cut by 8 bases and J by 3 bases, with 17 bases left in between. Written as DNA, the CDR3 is TGTGCCAGCTCCTGGGGACAAACGGGTGGAAACACCATATATTTT. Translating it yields CASSWGQTGGNTIYF.

CDR3 bases: TGTGCCAGCAGCCAAGGGTCGGGGGGAAGTGGGGAAAAACTGTTTTTT. Residues: CASSQGSGGSGEKLFF. V usage is TRBV4-2 and J usage is TRBJ1-4; D perhaps matches TRBD1 (5 bases). This CDR3 comprises 16 residues. The germline V gene encodes CDR1 LGHNA and CDR2 YNFKEQ. V lost 1 base to trimming and J lost 8 bases, with 17 bases between them.

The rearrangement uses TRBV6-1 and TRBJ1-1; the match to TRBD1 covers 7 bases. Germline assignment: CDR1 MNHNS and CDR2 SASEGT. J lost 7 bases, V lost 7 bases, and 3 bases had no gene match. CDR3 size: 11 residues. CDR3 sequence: CASTQGVEAFF. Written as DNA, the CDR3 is TGTGCCAGCACCCAGGGGGTTGAAGCTTTCTTT.

CDR3 DNA: TGTGCCAGCAGCGTAAGGGCTATCGGGCAGACAGATACGCAGTATTTT. Its translation: CASSVRAIGQTDTQYF. This chain uses TRBV9 with TRBJ2-3; no firm D call. CDR1 and CDR2 (germline): SGDLS, YYNGEE. The V and J ends lost 1 base and 3 bases respectively, with 15 bases between them. The CDR3 has 16 amino acids.

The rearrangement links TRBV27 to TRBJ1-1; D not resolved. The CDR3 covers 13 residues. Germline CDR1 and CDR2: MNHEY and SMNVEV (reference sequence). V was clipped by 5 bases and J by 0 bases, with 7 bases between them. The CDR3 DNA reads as TGTGCCAGCAGTCTGGGTATGAACACTGAAGCTTTCTTT. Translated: CASSLGMNTEAFF.

The CDR3 spells CASSMNWGSGNTIYF. CDR3 nucleotide sequence: TGTGCCAGTAGTATGAATTGGGGCTCTGGAAACACCATATATTTT. The V and J genes are TRBV19 and TRBJ1-3; D ambiguous. CDR1 is LNHDA and CDR2 is SQIVND in the germline V gene (reference sequence). The germline V and J ends were trimmed by 3 bases and 0 bases, with 9 bases remaining between them. The CDR3 totals 15 residues.

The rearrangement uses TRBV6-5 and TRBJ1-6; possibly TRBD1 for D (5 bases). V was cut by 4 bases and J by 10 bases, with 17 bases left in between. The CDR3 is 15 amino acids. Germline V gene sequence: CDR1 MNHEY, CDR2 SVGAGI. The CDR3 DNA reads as TGTGCCAGCAGTTTTAGGGGCGCGGAACGGTCACCCCTCCACTTT. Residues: CASSFRGAERSPLHF.

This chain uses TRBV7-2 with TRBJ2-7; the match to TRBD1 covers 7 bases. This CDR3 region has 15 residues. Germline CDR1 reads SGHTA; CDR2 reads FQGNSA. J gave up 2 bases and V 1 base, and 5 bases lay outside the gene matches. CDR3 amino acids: CASSLVWQGAYEQYF. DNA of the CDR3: TGTGCCAGCAGCTTAGTGTGGCAGGGGGCCTACGAGCAGTACTTC.

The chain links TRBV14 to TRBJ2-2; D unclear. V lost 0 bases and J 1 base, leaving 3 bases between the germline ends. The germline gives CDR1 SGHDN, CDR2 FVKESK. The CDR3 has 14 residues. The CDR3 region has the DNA TGTGCCAGCAGCCAAGATGTGAACACCGGGGAGCTGTTTTTT. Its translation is CASSQDVNTGELFF.